These 27 T cell receptor beta chains share one sample of origin, sequenced in a study of T cell changes during pregnancy in multiple sclerosis. TCRdb's copy holds only in-frame clones and misses some; the assay was immunoSEQ multiplex PCR. The profile shows tens of thousands of clones, about nine tenths of them singletons. Sequencing was performed on peripheral blood, taken in the third trimester of pregnancy. The receptors shown here come from a female donor in good health, enrolled as a control in a pregnancy study.

This chain joins TRBV5-1 and TRBJ2-5, with D perhaps TRBD1 (6 bases). CDR1 and CDR2 (germline): SGHRS, YFSETQ. The V and J ends lost 4 bases and 5 bases respectively, with 15 bases between them. CDR3 size: 14 residues. CDR3 loop: CASSTATGGETQYF. As DNA, the CDR3 is TGCGCCAGCAGCACCGCGACAGGTGGGGAGACCCAGTACTTC.

This sequence joins TRBV5-1 and TRBJ2-1; 9 positions match TRBD2. V dropped 4 bases and J dropped 0; count of bases not matched to a gene: 2. This CDR3 contains 15 residues. Per germline, CDR1 SGHRS and CDR2 YFSETQ. The CDR3 nucleotides read TGCGCCAGCAGCCCGCGGGGGGGCTCCTACAATGAGCAGTTCTTC. Its translation: CASSPRGGSYNEQFF.

The chain couples TRBV6-4 to TRBJ1-1; no clear D. The V and J ends lost 4 bases and 1 base respectively, with 10 bases between them. The CDR3 loop spans 14 amino acids. The germline CDR1 and CDR2 sequences are MRHNA and SNTAGT. In DNA form, the CDR3 reads TGTGCCAGCAGTGTGGAAGCGGGGAACACTGAAGCTTTCTTT. It encodes CASSVEAGNTEAFF.

The V and J genes are TRBV29-1 and TRBJ1-2; no firm D call. Germline V CDR1 and CDR2: SQVTM, ANQGSEA. Trimming stripped 4 bases from V and 0 bases from J, with 9 bases between. The CDR3 loop spans 13 amino acids. The CDR3 spells CSVVDPANYGYTF. DNA for the CDR3: TGCAGCGTTGTAGACCCAGCTAACTATGGCTACACCTTC. Supplemented by reference TRBV29-1 and TRBJ1-2, the full variable domain reads SAVISQKPSRDICQRGTSLTIQCQVDSQVTMMFWYRQQPGQSLTLIATANQGSEATYESGFVIDKFPISRPNLTFSTLTVSNMSPEDSSIYLCSVVDPANYGYTFGSGTRLTVV.

The chain is built from TRBV5-1 and TRBJ1-2; perhaps TRBD1 as D (6 bases). CDR1 and CDR2 from the germline V gene are SGHRS and YFSETQ. The V end was cut by 0 bases, the J end by 5 bases, with 14 bases between. The CDR3 runs 15 residues. CDR3 sequence (DNA): TGCGCCAGCAGCTTGGGGGGCAGGGGAAATTATGGCTACACCTTC. Protein product: CASSLGGRGNYGYTF.

This sequence joins TRBV6-1 and TRBJ2-4, with 8 bases matching TRBD1. V was pared by 6 bases and J by 9 bases, with 13 bases of the junction left unmatched. This CDR3 has 15 amino acids. Germline-derived CDR1 and CDR2 are MNHNS and SASEGT. The CDR3 coding sequence is TGTGCCAGCAGCCACGACCCTGGACAGGGCGGCATTCAGTACTTC. Amino acids: CASSHDPGQGGIQYF.

This clone is judged medium-sized. Written as DNA, the CDR3 is TGTGCCAGCAGCTTCCGCGACAGCTATGGCTACACCTTC. The encoded protein is CASSFRDSYGYTF. The V gene is TRBV7-9, the J gene TRBJ1-2, with D maybe TRBD1 (5 bases). The ends were cut back, 3 bases at V and 4 bases at J, with 9 bases in the middle. The V gene's germline CDR1 is SEHNR and CDR2 FQNEAQ (reference sequence). CDR3 length equals 13 residues.

The chain combines TRBV19 with TRBJ1-1; D is undetermined. This CDR3 comprises 12 residues. Between the trimmed V and J ends, which lost 9 bases and 7 bases, there was a span of 15 bases. Germline V gene sequence: CDR1 LNHDA, CDR2 SQIVND (reference sequence). The CDR3 loop reads CASRRELSEAFF. The CDR3 bases are TGTGCCAGCCGACGGGAGCTAAGTGAAGCTTTCTTT.

This chain uses TRBV2 with TRBJ1-6; D gene ambiguous. CDR1 is SNHLY, CDR2 FYNNEI, per germline. This CDR3 contains 13 residues. Trimming left V 2 bases short and J 7 bases short, with 6 bases between. The CDR3 protein is CASSESWNSPLHF. CDR3 coding DNA: TGTGCCAGCAGTGAAAGCTGGAATTCACCCCTCCACTTT.

This clone has just one count. The chain recombines TRBV18 with TRBJ2-2; tentatively, D is TRBD1 (5 bases). Germline lookup yields CDR1 KGHSH and CDR2 LQKENI. CDR3 length equals 15 residues. The V end lost 0 bases, the J end lost 7 bases, and 12 bases lay between the germline ends. The CDR3, as DNA: TGTGCCAGCTCACCACCGGCAGGGTTAATCGGGGAGCTGTTTTTT. Translating it yields CASSPPAGLIGELFF.

The CDR3 protein is CASSVAGGELDGYTF. CDR3 sequence (DNA): TGTGCCAGCAGCGTAGCTGGAGGGGAATTGGATGGCTACACCTTC. The rearrangement uses TRBV9 and TRBJ1-2, with D possibly matching TRBD1 (5 bases). V lost 0 bases and J 6 bases, leaving 15 bases between the germline ends. The CDR3 has 15 residues. Germline V CDR1 and CDR2: SGDLS, YYNGEE. Supplemented by reference TRBV9 and TRBJ1-2, the full variable domain reads DSGVTQTPKHLITATGQRVTLRCSPRSGDLSVYWYQQSLDQGLQFLIQYYNGEERAKGNILERFSAQQFPDLHSELNLSSLELGDSALYFCASSVAGGELDGYTFGSGTRLTVV.

J is TRBJ2-5 and V is TRBV5-4; D may be TRBD2 (6 bases). V was clipped by 4 bases and J by 3 bases, with 10 bases between them. The CDR3 spans 13 residues. Per the germline V gene, CDR1 is SGHNT and CDR2 is YYREEE (reference sequence). CDR3 sequence: CASSMGLKETQYF. CDR3 sequence (DNA): TGTGCCAGCAGCATGGGACTCAAAGAGACCCAGTACTTC.

The chain has TRBV6-1 and TRBJ1-3; D gene unclear. The V and J ends lost 2 bases and 0 bases respectively, with 8 bases between them. There are 15 residues in the CDR3. In germline, CDR1 is MNHNS, CDR2 SASEGT. The CDR3, as DNA: TGTGCCAGCAGTGAATCAGCGATCTCTGGAAACACCATATATTTT. It yields the protein CASSESAISGNTIYF.

The J gene is TRBJ2-3, the V gene TRBV29-1; 7 bases are shared with TRBD1. The CDR3 runs 13 residues. In germline, CDR1 is SQVTM, CDR2 ANQGSEA. CDR3 sequence: CSVEGGITDTQYF. In DNA form, the CDR3 reads TGCAGTGTAGAAGGGGGCATTACAGATACGCAGTATTTT.

The chain employs TRBV7-8 and TRBJ2-5, with 7 bases aligning to TRBD2. The CDR3 is made up of 14 amino acids. J gave up 1 base and V 5 bases, and 4 bases lay outside the gene matches. Germline assignment: CDR1 SGHVS and CDR2 FQNEAQ. The CDR3 region has the DNA TGTGCCAGCAGCCCGGGGACTACCCAAGAGACCCAGTACTTC. Its translation is CASSPGTTQETQYF.

CDR3 residues: CASSVGQGIYEQYF. In DNA, the CDR3 is TGTGCCAGCAGTGTGGGCCAGGGAATCTACGAGCAGTACTTC. The J gene is TRBJ2-7, the V gene TRBV6-1, with a possible D match to TRBD1 (5 bases). CDR1 is MNHNS, CDR2 SASEGT, per germline. V lost 4 bases and J 3 bases, leaving 13 bases between the germline ends. The CDR3 covers 14 residues.

The chain uses TRBV18 and TRBJ1-2; D is uncertain. Trimming took off 4 bases at V and 7 bases at J, with 16 bases between the two ends. Germline V gene data show CDR1 as KGHSH and CDR2 as LQKENI. The CDR3 contains 14 residues. The chain's CDR3 is CASSRDTVLGGYTF. CDR3 DNA: TGTGCCAGCTCACGAGACACGGTATTGGGTGGCTACACCTTC.

V usage is TRBV10-1 and J usage is TRBJ1-2, with D maybe TRBD1 (6 bases). Germline CDR1 is WNHNN and CDR2 is SYGVQD (reference sequence). Trimming shortened V by 10 bases and J by 7 bases, and 31 bases separated the two germline ends. The CDR3 is 17 amino acids. The CDR3 nucleotides are TGCGCCAACCTAGGGGGAGACAGACTTTTTGGGGTCTGTGGCTACACCTTC. Translation gives CANLGGDRLFGVCGYTF.

The chain joins TRBV4-2 to TRBJ2-1, with 7 bases aligning to TRBD1. The ends lost 6 bases at V and 8 bases at J; junction bases unmatched: 7. The CDR3 totals 13 residues. Germline lookup yields CDR1 LGHNA and CDR2 YNFKEQ. CDR3 sequence (DNA): TGTGCCAGCAGTCGGAGAACAGGGGATGAGCAGTTCTTC. Its translation is CASSRRTGDEQFF.

V is TRBV28 and J is TRBJ1-2, with D tentatively TRBD1 (6 bases). Germline CDR1 and CDR2: MDHEN and SYDVKM. CDR3 length: 15 amino acids. Trimming stripped 2 bases from V and 5 bases from J, with 15 bases between. In DNA, the CDR3 is TGTGCCAGCAGTTTAATAACTACGCAGGGGTATGGCTACACCTTC. Its protein product is CASSLITTQGYGYTF.

Written as DNA, the CDR3 is TGTGCCAGCGGACAGGGTCGGACCGGGGAGCTGTTTTTT. Amino acid sequence: CASGQGRTGELFF. V is TRBV2 and J is TRBJ2-2; TRBD1 matches 8 bases. Trimming took 8 bases from V and 5 from J; bases not matched to a gene: 4. The CDR3 length is 13 residues. The germline CDR1 and CDR2 sequences are SNHLY and FYNNEI.

The chain links TRBV27 to TRBJ2-5, with 7 nucleotides matching TRBD1. V gave up 4 bases and J gave up 5 bases; unmatched junction bases: 13. This CDR3 is 16 amino acids long. Germline CDR1 MNHEY, CDR2 SMNVEV (reference sequence). CDR3 amino acids: CASSYRTGVVPETQYF. CDR3 bases: TGTGCCAGCAGTTACAGGACAGGCGTAGTCCCCGAGACCCAGTACTTC.

In this sample, this clone turned up a few times. The genes are TRBV19 and TRBJ2-5; 7 bases match TRBD1. CDR1 is LNHDA, CDR2 SQIVND, per germline (reference sequence). The junction had 6 bases not matched to a gene; V was cut back by 6 bases and J by 5 bases. The CDR3 is 13 amino acids. Here the CDR3 DNA reads TGTGCCAGTAGAGGGGGCAATGGGGAGACCCAGTACTTC. This encodes CASRGGNGETQYF.

The V call is TRBV28, the J call TRBJ1-5; 7 positions agree with TRBD1. From germline, CDR1 is MDHEN and CDR2 SYDVKM. Trimming at V came to 5 bases and at J to 3 bases, leaving 7 bases not matched to a gene. The CDR3 runs to 15 residues. The CDR3 DNA sequence: TGTGCCAGCAGTGAAGGGACAGCCCTCAATCAGCCCCAGCATTTT. Amino acid sequence: CASSEGTALNQPQHF.

The chain couples TRBV6-6 to TRBJ1-2, with 9 bases matching TRBD1. V shed 0 bases, J shed 5 bases, and the junction held 7 bases outside the gene matches. CDR3 size: 16 residues. CDR1 and CDR2 (germline): MNHNY, SVGAGI (reference sequence). The CDR3 loop reads CASSYSMFGTGYGYTF. In DNA, the CDR3 is TGTGCCAGCAGTTACTCGATGTTCGGGACAGGGTATGGCTACACCTTC.

This rearrangement joins TRBV7-8 to TRBJ2-4, with D perhaps matching TRBD2 (5 bases). CDR1 is SGHVS and CDR2 is FQNEAQ in the germline V gene. CDR3 length: 15 residues. Trimming left V 9 bases short and J 0 bases short, with 15 bases between. Here the CDR3 DNA reads TGTGCCAGTACCCCATCCGCGGGAGCCAAAAACATTCAGTACTTC. Amino acids: CASTPSAGAKNIQYF.

V is TRBV18 and J is TRBJ2-7; D gene unclear. The CDR3 runs 13 residues. The V end was cut by 0 bases, the J end by 6 bases, with 9 bases between. Germline CDR1 is KGHSH and CDR2 is LQKENI. CDR3 sequence: CASSPPRLGEQYF. The CDR3 bases are TGTGCCAGCTCACCACCCAGACTGGGCGAGCAGTACTTC.